This passage covers 11 T cell receptor beta chains from one sample sequenced in a study of long-term antiretroviral therapy in people with HIV. Researchers report immunoSEQ v3.0 was run at survey level. Sequenced by immunoSEQ multiplex PCR; TCRdb stores in-frame clones only, minus some. The table records about 21,000 clones, approximately 82% of them present only once. This sample comprised unsorted PBMCs, obtained at the start of antiretroviral therapy. The receptor set was obtained from a man aged 50 to 60 with HIV.

As DNA, the CDR3 is TGCGCCAGCAGCTTTTTGGGGGGGGACTCGAACACTGAAGCTTTCTTT. As protein: CASSFLGGDSNTEAFF. The chain uses TRBV5-1 and TRBJ1-1, with D possibly TRBD1 on 5 matching bases. Germline CDR1 is SGHRS and CDR2 is YFSETQ. The V end was cut by 2 bases, the J end by 1 base, with 15 bases between. This CDR3 contains 16 residues.

This clone showed up just once. This rearrangement joins TRBV30 to TRBJ2-5, with D possibly being TRBD1 or TRBD2 (6 bases each). Trimming took 1 base from V and 5 from J, leaving 11 bases between them. This CDR3 spans 13 amino acids. Germline V gene lookup returns CDR1 GTSNPN and CDR2 SVGIG (reference sequence). The CDR3 protein is CAWSEVGGETQYF. The CDR3, as DNA: TGTGCCTGGAGTGAAGTAGGGGGGGAGACCCAGTACTTC.

J is TRBJ2-7 and V is TRBV19, with 8 bases that match TRBD2. J gave up 4 bases and V 5 bases, and 7 bases lay outside the gene matches. The length of the CDR3 is 14 residues. The V gene's germline CDR1 is LNHDA and CDR2 SQIVND (reference sequence). The CDR3 protein is CASSVAGGGYEQYF. The DNA for the CDR3 is TGTGCCAGTAGTGTGGCGGGAGGTGGGTACGAGCAGTACTTC.

The chain is built from TRBV7-2 and TRBJ1-5; D remains ambiguous. Trimming cost V 3 bases and J 4 bases, with 7 bases left between them. Per germline, CDR1 SGHTA and CDR2 FQGNSA. The CDR3 sequence is 13 residues long. As DNA, the CDR3 is TGTGCCAGCAGCTTCGGGGTGAATCAGCCCCAGCATTTT. Translated: CASSFGVNQPQHF.

This chain connects TRBV18 to TRBJ2-1; D may match TRBD1 or TRBD2 (6 bases each). Trimming cost V 0 bases and J 1 base, with 13 bases left between them. This CDR3 is 17 amino acids long. The V gene's germline CDR1 is KGHSH and CDR2 LQKENI. CDR3: CASSPPKGGRSYNEQFF. CDR3 nucleotides: TGTGCCAGCTCACCACCCAAGGGGGGTCGTTCCTACAATGAGCAGTTCTTC.

The chain uses TRBV18 and TRBJ1-1; TRBD1 might be the D (5 bases). Germline values: CDR1 KGHSH, CDR2 LQKENI. The CDR3 is 16 residues long. Trimming removed 4 bases from V and 0 bases from J, with 15 bases in between. CDR3 DNA sequence: TGTGCCAGCTCACTAACAAGGGGAGGGGTGAACACTGAAGCTTTCTTT. Residues: CASSLTRGGVNTEAFF.

The V and J genes are TRBV10-1 and TRBJ1-1; D gene unclear. The CDR3 loop spans 18 amino acids. V was trimmed by 3 bases and J by 7 bases, leaving 27 bases between them. Per germline, CDR1 WNHNN and CDR2 SYGVQD (reference sequence). CDR3 protein: CASSDTVVVGSAPYEAFF. Here the CDR3 DNA reads TGCGCCAGCAGTGATACGGTGGTGGTAGGGAGCGCTCCTTATGAAGCTTTCTTT.

The V and J genes are TRBV4-1 and TRBJ1-4, with D unclear. The CDR3 consists of 15 residues. V dropped 5 bases and J dropped 7 bases, with 17 bases sitting between them. Germline V lookup: CDR1 MGHRA, CDR2 YSYEKL. The CDR3 spells CASSSVLSWSEKLFF. CDR3 DNA: TGCGCCAGCAGCTCCGTTCTATCGTGGAGTGAAAAACTGTTTTTT.

This rearrangement joins TRBV28 to TRBJ1-2, with TRBD1 matching 10 bases. CDR1 is MDHEN, CDR2 SYDVKM, per germline. The CDR3 totals 16 residues. V lost 8 bases and J lost 0; bases outside the gene matches: 9. Here the CDR3 reads CASLGTGVLANYGYTF. DNA for the CDR3: TGTGCCAGCCTTGGGACAGGGGTATTAGCTAACTATGGCTACACCTTC.

The chain joins TRBV19 to TRBJ2-5; 11 positions match TRBD2. V lost 7 bases to trimming and J lost 0 bases; unmatched junction nucleotides: 1. This CDR3 is built from 14 residues. From germline, CDR1 is LNHDA and CDR2 SQIVND (reference sequence). Written as DNA, the CDR3 is TGTGCCAGTAAGGGACTAGCGGACCAAGAGACCCAGTACTTC. It encodes CASKGLADQETQYF.

For the CDR3, the DNA is TGTGCCAGCACCCTGGGGGAAATATACAATGAGCAGTTCTTC. Translation gives CASTLGEIYNEQFF. J is TRBJ2-1 and V is TRBV7-9; D is perhaps TRBD1 or TRBD2 (5 bases each). Trimming took off 7 bases at V and 4 bases at J, with 14 bases between the two ends. This CDR3 is 14 amino acids long. Germline V gene sequence: CDR1 SEHNR, CDR2 FQNEAQ (reference sequence).